This T cell receptor beta chain was sequenced for a study of blood T cells in healthy people across ages. Points on this clonotype: Its target is unknown.

It was with a sample-barcoded 5' primer and a J-beta primer mix that a second PCR of about 6 to 12 cycles was run. TCRdb re-derived calls from the 5' RACE reads in MiXCR, one entry per CDR3 protein. The sample lists 1.5 million to 2 million distinct CDR3 sequences, approximately 32% seen once, with 11% in the top ten. Study results and caveats: Because donor CMV status was unknown, expanded clonotype changes were possibly confounded. Naive T cell percentage strongly correlated with TCR beta diversity. The long-lived group displayed more naive CD4+ cells, plus higher diversity, than the aged donors did.

Germline CDR1 and CDR2: SNHLY and FYNNEI. Trimming removed 6 bases from V and 11 bases from J, with 20 bases in between. The CDR3 runs to 15 residues. The V call is TRBV2, the J call TRBJ1-6; D unresolved. The sample was blood. The TCR comes from a woman aged 25-40 years in good health. This chain's CDR3 is CASSGGLGNWTPLHF. The CDR3 nucleotides read TGTGCCAGCAGCGGAGGGTTGGGAAATTGGACACCCCTCCACTTT. Full variable domain (outside the CDR3, taken from reference TRBV2 and TRBJ1-6): EPEVTQTPSHQVTQMGQEVILRCVPISNHLYFYWYRQILGQKVEFLVSFYNNEISEKSEIFDDQFSVERPDGSNFTLKIRSTKLEDSAMYFCASSGGLGNWTPLHFGNGTRLTVT.